This T cell receptor beta chain was recovered during a study of monozygotic twins with inflammatory bowel disease. TCRdb derives one entry per CDR3 protein from the 5' RACE reads, leaving out DNA. Here the sample table reports 420,000 or so distinct CDR3 sequences. What was sequenced was blood. This TCR was sampled from a human donor with ulcerative colitis or Crohn's disease, or a healthy co-twin of an affected twin (not recorded which).

This CDR3 is CASSLGTAISGNTIYF. The chain uses TRBV7-2 and TRBJ1-3; as DNA is missing, the TRBD1 call by TCRdb cannot be tested. This CDR3 spans 16 amino acids. Germline V lookup: CDR1 SGHTA, CDR2 FQGNSA.